Presented here are 6 T cell receptor beta chains from one specimen sequenced in a study of spatial heterogeneity in lung cancer. Time point defined: sample taken at primary tumor resection. In TCRdb, the 5' RACE reads were re-called with MiXCR into one record per CDR3 protein. This sample carries about 38,000 distinct CDR3 sequences, approximately 7.5% of them seen once, and the ten largest clones take under 30%. The specimen was PBMCs, collected at surgery. All receptors come from a male donor with early-stage non-small cell lung cancer.

This clonotype was seen at least ten times. CDR3 in amino acids: CASGEGLGDYGYTF. The CDR3 nucleotides are TGTGCCAGCGGCGAGGGATTGGGGGACTATGGCTACACCTTC. The V call is TRBV13, the J call TRBJ1-2, with D tentatively TRBD1 (5 bases). Germline assignment: CDR1 PRHDT and CDR2 FYEKMQ (reference sequence). The CDR3 runs 14 residues. V dropped 8 bases and J dropped 3 bases, with 16 bases sitting between them.

The chain uses TRBV7-6 and TRBJ2-7; no clear D gene. The CDR3 contains 13 residues. V lost 5 bases to trimming and J lost 4 bases, with 12 bases between them. Germline V CDR1 and CDR2: SGHVS, FNYEAQ. The CDR3 is CASSPSLRYEQYF. DNA for the CDR3: TGTGCCAGCAGCCCCTCTTTGCGTTACGAGCAGTACTTC. Filled out from reference TRBV7-6 and TRBJ2-7, the complete variable domain reads GAGVSQSPRYKVTKRGQDVALRCDPISGHVSLYWYRQALGQGPEFLTYFNYEAQQDKSGLPNDRFSAERPEGSISTLTIQRTEQRDSAMYRCASSPSLRYEQYFGPGTRLTVT.

This clonotype was recorded at least ten times. CDR3 region: CASSLEREDQPQHF. CDR3 bases: TGTGCCAGCAGCTTAGAACGGGAGGATCAGCCCCAGCATTTT. This sequence joins TRBV7-8 and TRBJ1-5; D uncertain. The CDR3 spans 14 residues. Germline CDR1 SGHVS, CDR2 FQNEAQ. V lost 1 base and J lost 5, with 9 bases in between.

Ten or more counts support this clonotype. The V call is TRBV2, the J call TRBJ1-1; TRBD1 is a possible D gene (5 bases). Trimming removed 8 bases from V and 3 bases from J, with 22 bases in between. This CDR3 is 16 amino acids long. Germline CDR1 SNHLY, CDR2 FYNNEI. CDR3 coding DNA: TGTGCCAGCCGGGGAGGGGCAAGTATCTCGGACACTGAAGCTTTCTTT. It yields the protein CASRGGASISDTEAFF.

This clonotype was detected many times. The chain employs TRBV6-2 or TRBV6-3 and TRBJ2-7, with D possibly matching TRBD2 (7 bases). V shed 8 bases and J shed 3 bases, with 14 bases lying between them. The CDR3 totals 13 residues. In germline, CDR1 is MNHEY, CDR2 SVGEGT. The CDR3 nucleotides are TGTGCCAGCGGACGGGGGGCCCGCTACGAGCAGTACTTC. This encodes CASGRGARYEQYF.

This clonotype was found many times. The rearrangement links TRBV7-8 to TRBJ2-7; TRBD1 might be the D (5 bases). Germline CDR1 SGHVS, CDR2 FQNEAQ. The CDR3 extends over 15 amino acids. Trimming cost V 2 bases and J 7 bases, with 18 bases left between them. The CDR3 spells CASSLTDTLVREQYF. The CDR3 DNA is TGTGCCAGCAGCTTAACGGACACCTTGGTGAGGGAGCAGTACTTC.